Sequencing of this T cell receptor beta chain was carried out in a study of blood T cell repertoires in COVID-19. Sequencing used immunoSEQ multiplex PCR; TCRdb keeps in-frame clones, though not all of them. This table has 85,000 to 130,000 clones, over 75% appearing once. The CDR3 has 17 residues. Per the germline V gene, CDR1 is PRHDT and CDR2 is FYEKMQ (reference sequence). With 2 bases clipped from V and 0 bases from J, the junction kept 6 bases outside the gene matches. This chain joins TRBV13 and TRBJ2-1, with 8 bases aligning to TRBD2. The sequence came from a human donor in a cohort sampled during active COVID-19. The specimen sequenced was peripheral blood. The CDR3 DNA reads as TGTGCCAGCAGCTTACCGCGGGGGGAATACTCCTACAATGAGCAGTTCTTC. Encoded protein: CASSLPRGEYSYNEQFF.